Given below is one TCR beta chain in context. Trimming cost V 2 bases and J 6 bases, with 12 bases left between them. The length of the CDR3 is 14 residues. The germline V gene has CDR1 SGHRS and CDR2 YFSETQ. This sample is part of a study of shared clonotypes between healthy human individuals. The protocol was immunoSEQ multiplex PCR, while the TCRdb copy is restricted to in-frame clones and leaves out a portion. The sample has approximately 1,500,000 clones, more than 95% seen once. The receptor comes from a man in his thirties or forties in good health. Sequenced sample: naive CD4+ T cells sorted from blood. Subset defined: CD45RA+ positively selected. The rearrangement joins TRBV5-1 to TRBJ2-1; TRBD1 is a possible D gene (6 bases). The CDR3 spells CASSFSDSRNEQFF. The CDR3 DNA reads as TGCGCCAGCAGCTTTTCGGACAGTCGCAATGAGCAGTTCTTC.